This TCR beta chain was documented in a study of beta chain features in type 1 diabetes. A remark on this clone: As yet, its antigen is unknown.

Whole-study findings and limits: All four CD4+ subsets of Type 1 diabetes patients contained TCRB CDR3s that were moderately but significantly shorter.

Reverse transcribing all isolated RNA meant expressed TCRB transcripts were sequenced. Repertoires were generated with immunoSEQ multiplex PCR, while TCRdb's copy carries only in-frame clones and drops some. The sample records around 44,000 clones, approximately 70% being singletons. The CDR3 length is 14 residues. The V gene lost 2 bases and the J gene lost 3 bases, with 11 bases spanning the gap. Germline CDR1 is SQVTM and CDR2 is ANQGSEA. The sequence derives from a woman between 18 and 29 years old with type 1 diabetes. The rearrangement links TRBV29-1 to TRBJ1-3; possibly TRBD1 for D (5 bases). Sequencing used Tregs from blood. CDR3 loop: CSVEQGYYGNTIYF. CDR3 nucleotide sequence: TGCAGCGTTGAACAGGGTTATTATGGAAACACCATATATTTT.